The 22 T cell receptor beta chains given below trace back to one sample, sequenced in a study of T cells after yellow fever vaccination. MiXCR, applied by TCRdb to the 5' RACE reads, yields one record per CDR3 protein. The sample contains hundreds of thousands of distinct CDR3 sequences, around an eighth of which appear only once. Sequencing used PBMCs, obtained on the day of the yellow fever booster vaccination. The source is a man under 40 who received the YFV17D yellow fever vaccine.

This clonotype has just a few counts. J is TRBJ2-1 and V is TRBV20-1, with TRBD2 as a possible D gene (5 bases). The length of the CDR3 is 11 residues. Germline CDR1 DFQATT, CDR2 SNEGSKA (reference sequence). Trimming took off 6 bases at V and 5 bases at J, with 8 bases between the two ends. Written as DNA, the CDR3 is TGCAGTGCCACACTAGACAATGAGCAGTTCTTC. It encodes CSATLDNEQFF.

This clonotype occurred many times. The chain is built from TRBV7-2 and TRBJ2-7, with 7 positions matching TRBD2. Germline CDR1 reads SGHTA; CDR2 reads FQGNSA. This CDR3 comprises 15 residues. The V gene end was trimmed by 3 bases and the J gene end by 0 bases; junction bases not matched to a gene: 5. The DNA for the CDR3 is TGTGCCAGCAGCTTGGGCGGGAGAGGCTCCTACGAGCAGTACTTC. It yields the protein CASSLGGRGSYEQYF. Looking up the rest from reference TRBV7-2 and TRBJ2-7 gives the full variable domain: GAGVSQSPSNKVTEKGKDVELRCDPISGHTALYWYRQSLGQGLEFLIYFQGNSAPDKSGLPSDRFSAERTGGSVSTLTIQRTQQEDSAVYLCASSLGGRGSYEQYFGPGTRLTVT.

The chain has TRBV28 and TRBJ2-7; D may be TRBD2 (6 bases). The CDR3 extends over 14 amino acids. The V gene's germline CDR1 is MDHEN and CDR2 SYDVKM. The germline V and J ends were trimmed by 6 bases and 4 bases, with 16 bases remaining between them. Here the CDR3 reads CASSFSGTLYEQYF. The CDR3 region has the DNA TGTGCCAGCAGCTTTAGCGGAACATTATACGAGCAGTACTTC.

This clonotype was seen repeatedly, ten times or more. The chain employs TRBV4-3 and TRBJ2-1, with 7 positions matching TRBD2. The CDR3 has 17 amino acids. The V segment lost 2 bases and the J segment 2 bases; nucleotides outside the gene matches: 9. The germline CDR1 and CDR2 sequences are LGHNA and YSLEER. The CDR3 DNA reads as TGCGCCAGCAGCCAACAAACTAGCGCCCGCGCCTACAATGAGCAGTTCTTC. It specifies CASSQQTSARAYNEQFF.

This clonotype was counted a few times. The rearrangement links TRBV7-8 to TRBJ2-2, with TRBD1 matching 8 bases. Germline values: CDR1 SGHVS, CDR2 FQNEAQ. The CDR3 spans 16 residues. After removal of 1 base from V and 7 bases from J, the junction contained 8 bases not matched to a gene. The CDR3 region has the DNA TGTGCCAGCAGCTTAGTCAGGGGGCTAGATGGCGGGGAGCTGTTTTTT. It is translated as CASSLVRGLDGGELFF.

The chain links TRBV20-1 to TRBJ2-1; 12 bases match TRBD2. V lost 3 bases and J lost 8; bases outside the gene matches: 14. Germline V gene sequence: CDR1 DFQATT, CDR2 SNEGSKA (reference sequence). The CDR3 loop spans 17 amino acids. CDR3: CSARSRTSGKRVDEQFF. CDR3 sequence (DNA): TGCAGTGCTAGGTCCCGGACTAGCGGGAAACGTGTTGATGAGCAGTTCTTC.

This clonotype was observed many times. The J gene is TRBJ2-5, the V gene TRBV20-1; 7 bases are a match to TRBD2. Germline loops: CDR1 DFQATT, CDR2 SNEGSKA (reference sequence). The CDR3 loop spans 14 amino acids. V lost 5 bases, J lost 3 bases, and 9 bases stayed unmatched. Here the CDR3 DNA reads TGCAGTGCTCGGGGGGTTGGGGAAAAAGAGACCCAGTACTTC. Its protein product is CSARGVGEKETQYF.

This clonotype has a handful of counts. This chain uses TRBV11-2 with TRBJ2-7; tentatively, D is TRBD2 (7 bases). Germline V lookup: CDR1 SGHAT, CDR2 FQNNGV. V dropped 7 bases and J dropped 1 base, with 17 bases sitting between them. This CDR3 spans 15 amino acids. CDR3 in amino acids: CASTRGGGVSYEQYF. The CDR3 DNA reads as TGTGCCAGCACCCGAGGGGGGGGAGTGTCCTACGAGCAGTACTTC.

This clonotype occurred many times. The chain carries TRBV7-8 and TRBJ2-1; TRBD2 matches at 10 bases. The germline gives CDR1 SGHVS, CDR2 FQNEAQ. Trimming took 1 base from V and 4 from J; bases not matched to a gene: 1. The length of the CDR3 is 15 residues. This chain's CDR3 is CASSLGGLAYNEQFF. The CDR3 DNA follows: TGTGCCAGCAGCTTAGGGGGACTAGCGTACAATGAGCAGTTCTTC. Filled out from reference TRBV7-8 and TRBJ2-1, the complete variable domain reads GAGVSQSPRYKVAKRGQDVALRCDPISGHVSLFWYQQALGQGPEFLTYFQNEAQLDKSGLPSDRFFAERPEGSVSTLKIQRTQQEDSAVYLCASSLGGLAYNEQFFGPGTRLTVL.

CDR3 coding DNA: TGTGCCAGCAGTTTGGGAGGAGCCGTGGTCGAGCAGTACTTC. The encoded protein is CASSLGGAVVEQYF. V and J are TRBV6-5 and TRBJ2-7, with D possibly matching TRBD2 (6 bases). The CDR3 contains 14 residues. Per the germline V gene, CDR1 is MNHEY and CDR2 is SVGAGI. Trimming cost V 4 bases and J 6 bases, with 16 bases left between them.

The rearrangement links TRBV5-6 to TRBJ2-3, with D perhaps given as TRBD1 or TRBD2 (5 bases each). Germline V gene sequence: CDR1 SGHDT, CDR2 YYEEEE. V lost 5 bases, J lost 0 bases, and 13 bases lay in between. CDR3 length: 15 residues. CDR3 coding DNA: TGTGCCAGCAGGGGGACGTACCTTAGCACAGATACGCAGTATTTT. Protein sequence: CASRGTYLSTDTQYF.

This clonotype was seen a few times. V and J are TRBV3-1 and TRBJ2-1; TRBD2 matches at 10 bases. This CDR3 region has 16 residues. The germline gives CDR1 LGHDT, CDR2 YNNKEL (reference sequence). The V gene end was trimmed by 4 bases and the J gene end by 5 bases; junction bases not matched to a gene: 8. CDR3 amino acids: CASSPRASGRHNEQFF. The CDR3 coding sequence is TGTGCCAGCAGCCCCCGGGCTAGCGGGAGACACAATGAGCAGTTCTTC.

Only a few counts were recorded for this clonotype. V and J are TRBV7-2 and TRBJ2-5; no clear D. Germline CDR1 is SGHTA and CDR2 is FQGNSA. This CDR3 has 13 amino acids. Trimming shortened V by 2 bases and J by 1 base, and 5 bases separated the two germline ends. CDR3 DNA sequence: TGTGCCAGCAGCTTATTCTTCCAAGAGACCCAGTACTTC. Translation gives CASSLFFQETQYF.

The CDR3 DNA reads as TGTGCCAGCACGACGGGGCCACAAGAGACCCAGTACTTC. Translating it yields CASTTGPQETQYF. The chain is built from TRBV5-4 and TRBJ2-5; D may match TRBD1 or TRBD2 (5 bases each). The germline V and J ends were trimmed by 6 bases and 2 bases, with 11 bases remaining between them. The CDR3 has 13 amino acids. In germline, CDR1 is SGHNT, CDR2 YYREEE (reference sequence).

This clonotype occurred a few times. The rearrangement uses TRBV6-2 or TRBV6-3 and TRBJ2-2; possibly TRBD1 for D (5 bases). CDR3 size: 15 residues. The V gene lost 4 bases and the J gene lost 0 bases, with 9 bases spanning the gap. The germline CDR1 and CDR2 sequences are MNHEY and SVGEGT. The CDR3: CASSFRRANTGELFF. DNA of the CDR3: TGTGCCAGCAGTTTTCGCAGGGCGAACACCGGGGAGCTGTTTTTT.

This clonotype is a singleton in its sample. V and J are TRBV6-1 and TRBJ1-2; 7 bases line up with TRBD1. V lost 4 bases to trimming and J lost 3 bases; unmatched junction nucleotides: 5. The germline gives CDR1 MNHNS, CDR2 SASEGT. This CDR3 region has 14 residues. CDR3 in DNA: TGTGCCAGCAGTGCGAGGGACAGAGACTATGGCTACACCTTC. As protein: CASSARDRDYGYTF.

Turning to this clonotype: A read error may produce the germline difference seen at one junction end. The chain joins TRBV7-2 to TRBJ2-7, with unresolved D. The CDR3 sequence is 15 residues long. Germline loops: CDR1 SGHTA, CDR2 FQGNSA. The CDR3 nucleotides are TGTGCCAGCAGCCCCCTGGGCCATCGCCCCTACAAGCAGTACTTC. The encoded protein is CASSPLGHRPYKQYF.

This clonotype occurred a few times. The chain links TRBV10-3 to TRBJ2-4; TRBD2 aligns across 9 bases. Germline V gene data show CDR1 as ENHRY and CDR2 as SYGVKD. Losses at the gene ends were 3 bases for V and 0 bases for J; bases not matched to a gene: 9. CDR3 length equals 18 residues. The CDR3 loop reads CAISDNLLAGLAKNIQYF. The CDR3 nucleotides are TGTGCCATCAGTGATAATTTACTAGCGGGTTTAGCCAAAAACATTCAGTACTTC.

In this sample, this clonotype turned up a few times. The conserved phenylalanine or tryptophan normally closing the CDR3 is absent here, so this likely arose from a read error. Because the CDR3's place on the DNA is in doubt, the DNA is left out and the CDR3 is given as listed by TCRdb. This sequence joins TRBV29-1 and TRBJ2-7; TRBD1, as called in the table, went unchecked against the DNA. The CDR3 length equals 9 residues, ends included. Germline V CDR1 and CDR2: SQVTM, ANQGSEA. The CDR3 sequence is CSAARTGQN.

The V call is TRBV5-1, the J call TRBJ1-2, with no clear D. The CDR3 totals 16 residues. The V and J ends lost 4 bases and 6 bases respectively, with 22 bases between them. Germline V CDR1 and CDR2: SGHRS, YFSETQ. CDR3 region: CASSLAPLRDRHGYTF. CDR3 coding DNA: TGCGCCAGCAGCCTCGCGCCCTTACGGGATCGACATGGCTACACCTTC.

The rearrangement links TRBV5-5 to TRBJ1-3; D is perhaps TRBD1 (5 bases). The CDR3 totals 14 residues. Per germline, CDR1 SGHKS and CDR2 YYEKEE (reference sequence). The ends were cut back, 2 bases at V and 2 bases at J, with 8 bases in the middle. Here the CDR3 DNA reads TGTGCCAGCAGCTTTGCAGGGACTGGAAACACCATATATTTT. This codes for CASSFAGTGNTIYF.

This clonotype was seen a handful of times. V is TRBV5-1 and J is TRBJ2-1; 10 nucleotides align to TRBD2. From germline, CDR1 is SGHRS and CDR2 YFSETQ. CDR3 length: 14 amino acids. V lost 6 bases to trimming and J lost 8 bases; unmatched junction nucleotides: 8. The CDR3 sequence is CASTRTSGGDEQFF. In DNA form, the CDR3 reads TGCGCCAGCACCAGGACTAGCGGCGGTGATGAGCAGTTCTTC.